This passage covers 3 T cell receptor beta chains from one sample sequenced in a study of human T cells and chemical hapten exposure. A single record per CDR3 protein comes from TCRdb applying MiXCR to the RACE reads. The table lists some 65,000 distinct CDR3 sequences, roughly 6.1% of them singletons, with under 4.5% in the top ten. Time point described: healthy volunteer bleed at 6 weeks. The authors extracted total RNA from unfractionated whole blood. The sequenced sample consisted of whole blood. The receptors originated from a female donor in good health. Some clones in this sample may be carry-over from other donors' samples.

The rearrangement uses TRBV20-1 and TRBJ2-1; D is unclear. Germline values: CDR1 DFQATT, CDR2 SNEGSKA (reference sequence). V lost 0 bases to trimming and J lost 2 bases, with 11 bases between them. This CDR3 has 15 amino acids. The CDR3 DNA sequence: TGCAGTGCTAGAGACCCCTTGGGAACCTACAATGAGCAGTTCTTC. Residues: CSARDPLGTYNEQFF.

The chain joins TRBV6-2 or TRBV6-3 to TRBJ2-1; D gene uncertain. The CDR3 totals 13 residues. With 5 bases removed from V and 8 bases from J, the gap between germline ends came to 13 bases. Per germline, CDR1 MNHEY and CDR2 SVGEGT. The CDR3 here is CASSPLSSYEQFF. Here the CDR3 DNA reads TGTGCCAGCAGTCCCCTTAGCAGTTATGAGCAGTTCTTC.

In this sample, this clonotype turned up many times. A read error may account for a junction end that differs from germline. The chain recombines TRBV7-7 with TRBJ1-1; D gene unclear. Per the germline V gene, CDR1 is SSHAT and CDR2 is FNYEAQ (reference sequence). This CDR3 has 13 residues. CDR3 amino acids: CASSLSENTEAFF. The CDR3, as DNA: TGTGCTAGCAGCTTATCAGAGAACACTGAAGCTTTCTTT. The complete variable domain, with remaining parts taken from reference TRBV7-7 and TRBJ1-1, reads GAGVSQSPRYKVTKRGQDVTLRCDPISSHATLYWYQQALGQGPEFLTYFNYEAQPDKSGLPSDRFSAERPEGSISTLTIQRTEQRDSAMYRCASSLSENTEAFFGQGTRLTVV.